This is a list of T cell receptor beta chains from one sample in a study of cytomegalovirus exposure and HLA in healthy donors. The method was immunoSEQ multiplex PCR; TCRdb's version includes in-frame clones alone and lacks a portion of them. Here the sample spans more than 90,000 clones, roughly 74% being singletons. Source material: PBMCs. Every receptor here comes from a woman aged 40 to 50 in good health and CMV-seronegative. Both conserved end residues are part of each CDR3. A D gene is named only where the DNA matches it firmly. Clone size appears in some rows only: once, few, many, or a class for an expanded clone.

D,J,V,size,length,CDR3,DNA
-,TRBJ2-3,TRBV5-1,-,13,CASSLHETAAQYF,TGCGCCAGCAGCTTGCACGAAACCGCGGCGCAGTATTTT
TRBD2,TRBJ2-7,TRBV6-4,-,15,CASSSTSGRGYEQYF,TGTGCCAGCAGTTCCACTAGCGGGAGGGGCTACGAGCAGTACTTC
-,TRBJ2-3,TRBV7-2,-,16,CASSPRRGIGTDTQYF,TGTGCCAGCAGCCCCCGCCGCGGGATAGGCACAGATACGCAGTATTTT
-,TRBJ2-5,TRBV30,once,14,CAWRDRRGQETQYF,TGTGCCTGGAGGGACCGCAGGGGACAAGAGACCCAGTACTTC
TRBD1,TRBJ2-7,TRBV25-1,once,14,CASSEGTGVYEQYF,TGTGCCAGCAGTGAAGGGACAGGGGTCTACGAGCAGTACTTC
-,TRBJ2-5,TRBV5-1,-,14,CASSFLQAQETQYF,TGCGCCAGCAGCTTTCTTCAGGCGCAAGAGACCCAGTACTTC
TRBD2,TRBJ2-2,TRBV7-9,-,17,CASSSPSGGPNTGELFF,TGTGCCAGCAGCTCCCCCTCGGGGGGTCCCAACACCGGGGAGCTGTTTTTT
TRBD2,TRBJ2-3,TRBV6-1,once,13,CASRGTRWDTQYF,TGTGCCAGCAGGGGGACTAGGTGGGATACGCAGTATTTT
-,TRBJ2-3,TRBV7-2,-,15,CASSFQAGATDTQYF,TGTGCCAGCAGCTTCCAAGCGGGCGCCACAGATACGCAGTATTTT
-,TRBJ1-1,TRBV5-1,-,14,CASSLATLNTEAFF,TGCGCCAGCAGCTTGGCTACTTTAAACACTGAAGCTTTCTTT
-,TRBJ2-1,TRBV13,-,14,CASSLRREHNEQFF,TGTGCCAGCAGCTTAAGGAGGGAGCACAATGAGCAGTTCTTC
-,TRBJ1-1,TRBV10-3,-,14,CAISPTGGDTEAFF,TGTGCCATCAGCCCAACGGGGGGTGACACTGAAGCTTTCTTT
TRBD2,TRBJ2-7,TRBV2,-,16,CASSEAWASGGYEQYF,TGTGCCAGCAGTGAAGCGTGGGCTAGCGGGGGCTACGAGCAGTACTTC
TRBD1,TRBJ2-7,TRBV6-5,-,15,CASRLLSQGVYEQYF,TGTGCCAGCAGGCTCCTTTCACAGGGGGTCTACGAGCAGTACTTC
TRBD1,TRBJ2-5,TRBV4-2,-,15,CASSHLGQGEETQYF,TGTGCCAGCAGCCACCTCGGACAGGGGGAAGAGACCCAGTACTTC
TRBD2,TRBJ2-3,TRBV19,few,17,CASSPGLAIFSTDTQYF,TGTGCCAGTAGTCCGGGACTAGCCATATTTAGCACAGATACGCAGTATTTT
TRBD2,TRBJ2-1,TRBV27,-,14,CASSFLKREDEQFF,TGTGCCAGCAGTTTTTTAAAGCGGGAGGATGAGCAGTTCTTC
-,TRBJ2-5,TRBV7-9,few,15,CASSRGRSSLETQYF,TGTGCCAGCAGCCGAGGGAGGTCCAGCCTTGAGACCCAGTACTTC
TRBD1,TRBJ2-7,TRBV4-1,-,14,CASSRDRGPYEQYF,TGCGCCAGCAGCCGCGACAGGGGGCCCTACGAGCAGTACTTC
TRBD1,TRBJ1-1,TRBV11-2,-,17,CASRRDLGTGGGTEAFF,TGTGCCAGCAGGAGGGACTTGGGGACAGGGGGTGGAACTGAAGCTTTCTTT
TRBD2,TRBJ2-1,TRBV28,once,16,CASSGTSGRASNEQFF,TGTGCCAGCAGTGGGACTAGCGGGAGGGCCTCCAATGAGCAGTTCTTC
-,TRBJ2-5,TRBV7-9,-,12,CADERVRETQYF,TGTGCCGATGAACGGGTGCGAGAGACCCAGTACTTC
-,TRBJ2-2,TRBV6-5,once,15,CASSAGFANTGELFF,TGTGCCAGCAGTGCAGGTTTTGCGAACACCGGGGAGCTGTTTTTT
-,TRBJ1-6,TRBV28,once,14,CASSSHRDNSPLHF,TGTGCCAGCAGTTCCCACAGGGACAATTCACCCCTCCACTTT
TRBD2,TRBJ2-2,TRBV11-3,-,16,CASSLVLSGSTGELFF,TGTGCCAGCAGCTTAGTACTTAGCGGGAGTACCGGGGAGCTGTTTTTT
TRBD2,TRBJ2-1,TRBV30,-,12,CAWSGSTSGQFF,TGTGCCTGGAGTGGTTCTACTAGCGGGCAGTTCTTC
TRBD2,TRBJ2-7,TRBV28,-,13,CASSLGGSSEQYF,TGTGCCAGCAGTTTGGGAGGGTCTTCCGAGCAGTACTTC
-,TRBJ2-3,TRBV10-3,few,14,CASSYLEGTDTQYF,TGTGCCAGCAGTTACTTAGAGGGCACAGATACGCAGTATTTT
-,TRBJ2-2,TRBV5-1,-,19,CASSPGTSLGGANTGELFF,TGCGCCAGCAGCCCCGGAACATCACTAGGAGGGGCGAACACCGGGGAGCTGTTTTTT
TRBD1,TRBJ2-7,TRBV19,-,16,CASSTEPGQGSYEQYF,TGTGCCAGTAGTACCGAACCGGGACAGGGGTCCTACGAGCAGTACTTC
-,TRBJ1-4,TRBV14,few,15,CASSQGEGFREKLFF,TGTGCCAGCAGCCAAGGAGAGGGTTTCAGAGAAAAACTGTTTTTT
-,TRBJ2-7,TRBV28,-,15,CASSTAQGALYEQYF,TGTGCCAGCAGTACCGCACAGGGTGCTCTATACGAGCAGTACTTC
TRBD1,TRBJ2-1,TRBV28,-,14,CASRGTGGGNEQFF,TGTGCCAGCAGAGGGACAGGGGGCGGGAATGAGCAGTTCTTC
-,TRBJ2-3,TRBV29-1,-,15,CSVEEVGVGTDTQYF,TGCAGCGTTGAAGAAGTAGGGGTAGGTACAGATACGCAGTATTTT
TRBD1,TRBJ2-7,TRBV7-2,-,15,CASSSAGTGFYEQYF,TGTGCCAGCAGCTCTGCCGGGACAGGGTTTTACGAGCAGTACTTC
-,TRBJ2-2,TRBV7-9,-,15,CASSFLAVNTGELFF,TGTGCCAGCAGCTTTCTGGCGGTTAACACCGGGGAGCTGTTTTTT
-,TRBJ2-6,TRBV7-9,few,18,CASRQLDRGASGANVLTF,TGTGCCAGCAGACAACTTGACAGAGGTGCATCTGGGGCCAACGTCCTGACTTTC
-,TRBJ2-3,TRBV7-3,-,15,CASSLGFRLEDTQYF,TGTGCCAGCAGCTTAGGTTTTCGGCTGGAGGATACGCAGTATTTT
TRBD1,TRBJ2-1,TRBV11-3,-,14,CASSPRTGRNEQFF,TGTGCCAGCAGCCCCAGGACAGGGAGGAATGAGCAGTTCTTC
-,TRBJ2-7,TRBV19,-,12,CASSISGYEQYF,TGTGCCAGTAGTATTTCAGGCTACGAGCAGTACTTC
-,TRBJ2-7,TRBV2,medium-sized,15,CASRDLARDSDEQYF,TGTGCCAGCAGGGACCTGGCCCGGGATTCGGATGAGCAGTACTTC
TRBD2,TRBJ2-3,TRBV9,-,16,CASSARGTSGVGTQYF,TGTGCCAGCAGCGCCAGAGGGACTAGCGGGGTCGGTACGCAGTATTTT